This T cell receptor beta chain comes out of a study of PD-1 blockade in classical Hodgkin lymphoma (dated by TCRdb to the early 2020s). For context, the study as a whole: Nivolumab dosing was 3 mg/kg intravenously every 2 weeks, continuing until either disease progression or unacceptable toxicity. The study used TCR beta sequencing and CyTOF to define a peripheral blood immune signature of response to PD-1 blockade in classical Hodgkin lymphoma. The full study reports these points: Trial patients with a complete response had baseline diversity similar to that of newly diagnosed patients, while partial responders and progressors had significantly lower diversity. Patients starting nivolumab less than 1 year after ASCT had lower diversity and were excluded from later analyses to avoid confounding by immune reconstitution. The study was limited to a single clinical trial cohort, and causes of repertoire differences, possibly disease activity or prior therapy, remained undefined. CD4+ but not CD8+ TCR diversity rose significantly by C4D1 (p=0.0027 vs p=0.16), most apparent in complete responders (p=0.02). Baseline TCR diversity was reported to be lower in newly diagnosed patients than in healthy donors, and even lower in relapsed/refractory patients.

In light of the paper, this sample's time point label describes: cycle 4 day 1 (C4D1), after about 6 weeks of nivolumab. Every trial patient had relapsed following autologous stem cell transplantation, and prior brentuximab vedotin exposure was what differed among cohorts A, B and C. The trial cohort was composed of roughly 60 patients with relapsed/refractory classical Hodgkin lymphoma, for whom complete response, partial response or progressive disease was recorded as best overall response. Single-agent nivolumab was administered to trial patients in the multi-cohort phase II CheckMate 205 trial. Best overall response was determined by an independent review committee according to the 2007 International Working Group response criteria. Trial PBMCs were obtained immediately prior to nivolumab initiation (C1D1) and on therapy at cycle 2 day 1 and cycle 4 day 1. After peripheral blood was drawn into 8 mL Vacutainer Cell Preparation Tubes, PBMCs were isolated by centrifugation and then cryopreserved.

Worth noting for this clone: There is no known antigen for this receptor. The junction departs from the called germline gene at one end, perhaps through a read error.

CDR1 and CDR2, per the germline V gene (reference sequence), are PRHDT and FYEKMQ. The CDR3 contains 16 residues, cysteine and phenylalanine counted. Of the read, only the CDR3 DNA is kept; its 48 bases are in frame from base 1. Genomic DNA was isolated using the Qiagen DNeasy kit from unsorted PBMCs as well as from negatively selected CD4+ and CD8+ fractions. TCR beta CDR3 regions were amplified by immunoSEQ multiplex PCR using primers annealing to V and J segments. A synthetic immune receptor repertoire was used to minimize amplification bias, and any residual bias was removed computationally once sequencing was done. The published analysis was carried out like this. Custom Python scripts were used to quantify repertoire diversity as the Shannon entropy index. The unsorted, CD4+ and CD8+ repertoires were each analyzed separately, with the exception of combined analyses, where CD4+ and CD8+ sequences were merged in silico. A clone counted as expanded when the clone's frequency after treatment rose at least 2-fold relative to C1D1, and clones undetected at baseline were given a pseudocount of 0.5. Clones with 0 or 1 copy at C1D1 were defined as singleton clones, while clones with 2 or more copies were defined as non-singleton clones. Clones expanded in unsorted samples were labelled as CD4+, CD8+ or unknown by matching protein sequences in sorted samples from the same patient. Wilcoxon tests on paired samples were used to test changes in diversity from C1D1 to C4D1. TCRdb mirrors the immuneACCESS table, restricted to in-frame sequences. Some clones are absent from its copies; in checked studies, under half trace to an unresolved V gene, and the reason for the others is unknown. Clone size and V and J calls were adopted from that table, with D and trimming inferred from the DNA. The sample table records fewer than 50,000 clones; approximately 78% of these occur just once. The ten largest clones take up 37% of the sample.

The clonotype was recovered from a human donor with classical Hodgkin lymphoma. The sample consisted of peripheral blood mononuclear cells (PBMCs), taken before the fourth cycle of nivolumab. The chain is made from TRBV13 and TRBJ1-5, and 7 junction bases match TRBD1. The CDR3 protein: CASSLGQDVSNQPQHF. The nucleotides read TGTGCCAGCAGCCTAGGACAGGACGTTAGCAATCAGCCCCAGCATTTT.